This T cell receptor (beta chain) was obtained from a study of T cells after yellow fever vaccination. The CDR3 is made up of 12 amino acids. Trimming removed 7 bases at V and 7 bases at J, with 10 bases between. CDR1 is KGHDR and CDR2 is SFDVKD in the germline V gene. The sample holds a few counts of this clonotype. Using its own MiXCR run on the 5' RACE reads, TCRdb lists one record per CDR3 protein. Of tens of thousands of distinct CDR3 sequences in the sample, approximately 7% are singletons; the top ten hold roughly a third. This chain links TRBV24-1 with TRBJ2-1; either TRBD1 or TRBD2 may supply D (5 bases each). The receptor was derived from a man younger than 30 who received the YFV17D yellow fever vaccine. This specimen consisted of CD8+ T cells sorted from PBMCs, obtained 5 to 6 days after the first yellow fever vaccination. This CDR3 is CATRGVKNEQFF. The CDR3 DNA sequence: TGTGCCACCAGGGGGGTGAAAAATGAGCAGTTCTTC.